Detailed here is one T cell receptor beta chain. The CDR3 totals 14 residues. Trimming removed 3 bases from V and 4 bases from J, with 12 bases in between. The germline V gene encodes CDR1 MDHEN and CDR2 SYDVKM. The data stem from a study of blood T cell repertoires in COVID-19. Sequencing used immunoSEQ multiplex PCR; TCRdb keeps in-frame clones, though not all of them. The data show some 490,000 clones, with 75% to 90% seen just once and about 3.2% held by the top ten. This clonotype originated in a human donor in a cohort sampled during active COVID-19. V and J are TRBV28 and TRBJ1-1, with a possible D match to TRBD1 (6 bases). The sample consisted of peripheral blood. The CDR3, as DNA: TGTGCCAGCAGTTTTTGGCAGGGGATCACTGAAGCTTTCTTT. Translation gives CASSFWQGITEAFF.